Each of the 11 T cell receptor beta chains below was sequenced from the same sample in a study of spatial heterogeneity in lung cancer. Indicated time point: sample taken at primary tumor resection. MiXCR, run by TCRdb on the 5' RACE reads, gives a single entry per CDR3 protein. The data contain over 50,000 distinct CDR3 sequences, about 5.9% of them singletons. This material consisted of PBMCs, taken at surgery. The receptor set was obtained from a female donor with early-stage non-small cell lung cancer.

This clonotype was seen a few times. The chain recombines TRBV20-1 with TRBJ2-7, with 10 bases identical to TRBD1. V lost 4 bases and J lost 7; bases outside the gene matches: 10. Germline CDR1 DFQATT, CDR2 SNEGSKA (reference sequence). This CDR3 has 14 amino acids. CDR3 nucleotides: TGCAGTGCTACCAAGGGACAGGGGACGGGAGAGCAGTACGTC. This gives the protein CSATKGQGTGEQYV.

The gene calls are TRBV10-3 and TRBJ1-1; D perhaps matches TRBD1 (5 bases). Germline V CDR1 and CDR2: ENHRY, SYGVKD. The CDR3 extends over 15 amino acids. V gave up 6 bases and J gave up 4 bases, with 18 bases separating them. The CDR3 coding sequence is TGTGCCATCAGCACGGAGTCGGCAGGGACCACTGAAGCTTTCTTT. Its translation: CAISTESAGTTEAFF.

V and J are TRBV12-3 or TRBV12-4 and TRBJ1-5; 9 nucleotides align to TRBD1. Germline trimming cut 6 bases from V and 4 bases from J; bases unmatched to any gene: 4. The CDR3 has 14 amino acids. The CDR3 DNA is TGTGCCAGCAGAGAAGACAGGGGGAATCAGCCCCAGCATTTT. It yields the protein CASREDRGNQPQHF.

This clonotype has a count of ten or more. This chain links TRBV12-3 or TRBV12-4 with TRBJ2-3; 9 bases map to TRBD2. The CDR3 consists of 14 residues. Trimming cost V 8 bases and J 4 bases; bases outside gene matches: 7. CDR3 bases: TGTGCCAGCCGTCTCGCGGGAGGGTCAGATACGCAGTATTTT. Translated: CASRLAGGSDTQYF.

The chain combines TRBV15 with TRBJ1-1; 7 bases match TRBD1. This CDR3 spans 15 amino acids. The J segment lost 5 bases and the V segment lost 3 bases, leaving 9 bases of the junction unmatched. Germline V gene data show CDR1 as LNHNV and CDR2 as YYDKDF (reference sequence). CDR3 protein: CATSSVAGGSTEAFF. The CDR3 nucleotides are TGTGCCACCAGCAGTGTGGCAGGGGGGAGTACTGAAGCTTTCTTT.

This clonotype was observed many times. This chain links TRBV5-1 with TRBJ2-7; a weak D match, TRBD1 (5 bases). Germline CDR1 is SGHRS and CDR2 is YFSETQ. The CDR3 has 16 amino acids. V was trimmed by 0 bases and J by 3 bases, leaving 16 bases between them. In DNA form, the CDR3 reads TGCGCCAGCAGCTTGGCCCAGGACACGGATTTCTACGAGCAGTACTTC. Residues: CASSLAQDTDFYEQYF. The full variable domain, in which reference TRBV5-1 and TRBJ2-7 provide the parts outside the CDR3, is KAGVTQTPRYLIKTRGQQVTLSCSPISGHRSVSWYQQTPGQGLQFLFEYFSETQRNKGNFPGRFSGRQFSNSRSEMNVSTLELGDSALYLCASSLAQDTDFYEQYFGPGTRLTVT.

This clonotype was counted many times. The chain carries TRBV18 and TRBJ1-3; D remains unclear. The CDR3 is 17 amino acids. In germline, CDR1 is KGHSH, CDR2 LQKENI. Trimming stripped 3 bases from V and 0 bases from J, with 15 bases between. The CDR3 loop reads CASSPTTSQSSGNTIYF. Here the CDR3 DNA reads TGTGCCAGCTCACCTACCACGTCCCAATCCTCTGGAAACACCATATATTTT.

The rearrangement links TRBV7-2 to TRBJ2-3; 10 positions match TRBD1. CDR1 and CDR2 (germline): SGHTA, FQGNSA. The trim removed 1 base at V and 6 bases at J, leaving 7 bases unmatched. The CDR3 has 16 amino acids. CDR3 region: CASSLEDRGDVDTQYF. In DNA form, the CDR3 reads TGTGCCAGCAGCTTAGAGGACAGGGGGGATGTGGATACGCAGTATTTT.

This clonotype was found many times. The chain links TRBV5-1 to TRBJ2-3; 11 bases are shared with TRBD2. Germline CDR1 and CDR2: SGHRS and YFSETQ. The V and J ends lost 2 bases and 9 bases, in that order; junction bases with no gene match: 11. The CDR3 covers 16 residues. The CDR3 DNA is TGCGCCAGCAGCTTACTAGCGGGAGTGCGATCAGCCACGCAGTATTTT. This codes for CASSLLAGVRSATQYF.

The chain has TRBV29-1 and TRBJ1-2, with D uncertain. V was cut by 0 bases and J by 9 bases, with 11 bases left in between. CDR3 size: 12 residues. Germline lookup yields CDR1 SQVTM and CDR2 ANQGSEA. CDR3 protein: CSVEDRYRSYTF. Written as DNA, the CDR3 is TGCAGCGTTGAAGACAGGTACCGGAGCTACACCTTC.

The table lists this clonotype with many counts. The rearrangement uses TRBV5-1 and TRBJ2-3; D uncertain. With 0 bases removed from V and 2 bases from J, the gap between germline ends came to 7 bases. The CDR3 sequence is 14 residues long. Germline V gives CDR1 SGHRS, CDR2 YFSETQ. The CDR3 region has the DNA TGCGCCAGCAGCTTGGGAACGTTCACAGATACGCAGTATTTT. Translation: CASSLGTFTDTQYF.